What follows are 25 T cell receptor beta chains derived from one specimen sequenced in a study of cytomegalovirus exposure and HLA in healthy donors. Vbeta (60) and Jbeta (13) primers were used in the PCR. TCRdb's copy holds only in-frame clones and misses some; the assay was immunoSEQ multiplex PCR. The sample consists of under 55,000 clones, about three quarters of them appearing once. Sequencing used PBMCs. The receptors were gathered from a man younger than 35 in good health and CMV-seronegative.

This clone was counted between two and nine times. The chain carries TRBV6-5 and TRBJ2-7, with D tentatively TRBD1 (6 bases). The CDR3 sequence is 14 residues long. Trimming pared 5 bases from V and 3 bases from J, leaving 14 bases between. Germline CDR1 reads MNHEY; CDR2 reads SVGAGI. CDR3: CASSLGQLDYEQYF. CDR3 in DNA: TGTGCCAGCAGTCTTGGACAGCTAGACTACGAGCAGTACTTC.

V usage is TRBV4-3 and J usage is TRBJ2-2; the match to TRBD2 covers 10 bases. CDR1 and CDR2 from the germline V gene are LGHNA and YSLEER. The CDR3 has 17 residues. V was pared by 0 bases and J by 8 bases, with 9 bases of the junction left unmatched. DNA for the CDR3: TGCGCCAGCAGCCAAGATCAAGCGGGAGGGCCGCAAGGGGAGCTGTTTTTT. This gives the protein CASSQDQAGGPQGELFF.

The genes are TRBV14 and TRBJ2-1, with 13 bases aligning to TRBD2. This CDR3 region has 16 residues. The germline V gene encodes CDR1 SGHDN and CDR2 FVKESK. V was clipped by 6 bases and J by 2 bases; unmatched bases: 4. CDR3 protein: CASRRLAGGTYNEQFF. The CDR3 DNA sequence: TGTGCCAGCAGGCGACTAGCGGGAGGAACCTACAATGAGCAGTTCTTC.

The J gene is TRBJ2-7, the V gene TRBV7-8, with TRBD1 matching 10 bases. CDR1 is SGHVS, CDR2 FQNEAQ, per germline. V lost 4 bases, J lost 5 bases, and 5 bases stayed unmatched. This CDR3 is 14 amino acids long. The CDR3 spells CASSSGQGGHEQYF. CDR3 nucleotide sequence: TGTGCCAGCAGCTCAGGACAGGGGGGACACGAGCAGTACTTC.

This CDR3 reads CASSLAVTSGRYEQYF. The CDR3 nucleotides are TGCGCCAGCAGCTTGGCGGTGACTAGCGGGAGATACGAGCAGTACTTC. V and J are TRBV5-1 and TRBJ2-7; 12 bases align to TRBD2. This CDR3 contains 16 residues. The V gene end was trimmed by 0 bases and the J gene end by 4 bases; junction bases not matched to a gene: 5. Germline V gene data show CDR1 as SGHRS and CDR2 as YFSETQ.

The chain employs TRBV7-8 and TRBJ2-2; D gene ambiguous. The ends were cut back, 4 bases at V and 7 bases at J, with 7 bases in the middle. This CDR3 is 12 amino acids long. In germline, CDR1 is SGHVS, CDR2 FQNEAQ. CDR3 bases: TGTGCCAGCAGCTACTTCGGCGGGGAGCTGTTTTTT. This encodes CASSYFGGELFF. The variable domain in full, with the rest retrieved from reference TRBV7-8 and TRBJ2-2, is GAGVSQSPRYKVAKRGQDVALRCDPISGHVSLFWYQQALGQGPEFLTYFQNEAQLDKSGLPSDRFFAERPEGSVSTLKIQRTQQEDSAVYLCASSYFGGELFFGEGSRLTVL.

The chain recombines TRBV25-1 with TRBJ2-7, with D maybe TRBD2 (6 bases). Germline V CDR1 and CDR2: MGHDK, SYGVNS. V dropped 1 base and J dropped 4 bases, with 14 bases sitting between them. This CDR3 is 15 amino acids long. For the CDR3, the DNA is TGTGCCAGCAGTGAATCGGGACTGTGGGGGTACGAGCAGTACTTC. Protein sequence: CASSESGLWGYEQYF.

This chain links TRBV25-1 with TRBJ2-5; 8 bases agree with TRBD1. The CDR3 totals 15 residues. With 5 bases clipped from V and 3 bases from J, the junction kept 8 bases outside the gene matches. Germline-derived CDR1 and CDR2 are MGHDK and SYGVNS. The CDR3 loop is CASSRPDRVEETQYF. In nucleotides, the CDR3 is TGTGCCAGCAGTAGGCCGGACAGGGTGGAAGAGACCCAGTACTTC. Using reference TRBV25-1 and TRBJ2-5 for the parts outside the CDR3, the full variable domain is EADIYQTPRYLVIGTGKKITLECSQTMGHDKMYWYQQDPGMELHLIHYSYGVNSTEKGDLSSESTVSRIRTEHFPLTLESARPSHTSQYLCASSRPDRVEETQYFGPGTRLLVL.

This chain uses TRBV12-5 with TRBJ2-2; 7 bases are shared with TRBD2. The CDR3 loop spans 16 amino acids. In germline, CDR1 is LGHNT, CDR2 FRNRAP. The J segment lost 3 bases and the V segment lost 0 bases, leaving 4 bases of the junction unmatched. CDR3 nucleotides: TGTGCTAGTGGTTTGGTAGTGGCGGGGGACACCGGGGAGCTGTTTTTT. This sequence encodes CASGLVVAGDTGELFF. Based on the CDR3 plus reference TRBV12-5 and TRBJ2-2, the full variable domain is DARVTQTPRHKVTEMGQEVTMRCQPILGHNTVFWYRQTMMQGLELLAYFRNRAPLDDSGMPKDRFSAEMPDATLATLKIQPSEPRDSAVYFCASGLVVAGDTGELFFGEGSRLTVL.

This chain uses TRBV30 with TRBJ1-4, with 8 bases fitting TRBD1. CDR1 is GTSNPN and CDR2 is SVGIG in the germline V gene (reference sequence). The CDR3 has 14 amino acids. The V gene end was trimmed by 2 bases and the J gene end by 11 bases; junction bases not matched to a gene: 10. The CDR3 nucleotides read TGTGCCTGGAGTCCGGGACAGGTCTTTGGGAAACTGTTTTTT. Translated, it gives CAWSPGQVFGKLFF.

This clone was observed a few times. This chain joins TRBV28 and TRBJ2-1; 8 bases map to TRBD2. The junction had 8 bases not matched to a gene; V was cut back by 4 bases and J by 6 bases. The CDR3 extends over 15 amino acids. Germline loops: CDR1 MDHEN, CDR2 SYDVKM. CDR3: CASSSSSGTSNEQFF. The CDR3 DNA reads TGTGCCAGCAGTTCCTCCTCCGGGACTAGCAATGAGCAGTTCTTC.

Here the CDR3 DNA reads TGCGCCAGCAGCTTGGGCGGACTAGACTACGAGCAGTACTTC. This codes for CASSLGGLDYEQYF. This chain joins TRBV5-1 and TRBJ2-7; 7 bases are shared with TRBD2. V shed 0 bases, J shed 3 bases, and the junction held 3 bases outside the gene matches. This CDR3 region has 14 residues. The germline V gene encodes CDR1 SGHRS and CDR2 YFSETQ.

CDR3 bases: TGTGCCAGCAGCCCATGGGGCGGGGCCGACAATGAGCAGTTCTTC. Amino acids: CASSPWGGADNEQFF. This chain uses TRBV14 with TRBJ2-1, with a possible D match to TRBD2 (6 bases). The CDR3 runs to 15 residues. Germline assignment: CDR1 SGHDN and CDR2 FVKESK. V dropped 4 bases and J dropped 5 bases, with 15 bases sitting between them.

The V and J genes are TRBV13 and TRBJ2-7; D perhaps matches TRBD1 (6 bases). The CDR3 is made up of 14 amino acids. The germline CDR1 and CDR2 sequences are PRHDT and FYEKMQ (reference sequence). Between the trimmed V and J ends, which lost 5 bases and 2 bases, there was a span of 13 bases. The CDR3 DNA sequence: TGTGCCAGCAGCCTACAGACAGGAACCTACGAGCAGTACTTC. Translating gives CASSLQTGTYEQYF.

The chain carries TRBV28 and TRBJ1-4; no definite D call. The germline gives CDR1 MDHEN, CDR2 SYDVKM. The length of the CDR3 is 14 residues. The V end lost 6 bases, the J end lost 0 bases, and 8 bases lay between the germline ends. DNA of the CDR3: TGTGCCAGCAGGCGCGATACAACTAATGAAAAACTGTTTTTT. Its protein product is CASRRDTTNEKLFF.

The rearrangement links TRBV27 to TRBJ1-5; 8 bases are shared with TRBD1. The CDR3 is made up of 15 amino acids. Germline lookup yields CDR1 MNHEY and CDR2 SMNVEV (reference sequence). V shed 4 bases and J 7 bases; nucleotides not matched to a gene: 9. The CDR3 nucleotides are TGTGCCAGCAGTTCCGGACAGGGAAGGGGCCAGCCCCAGCATTTT. Translated: CASSSGQGRGQPQHF.

The rearrangement uses TRBV10-3 and TRBJ2-1, with 10 bases that match TRBD1. V was pared by 10 bases and J by 4 bases, with 4 bases of the junction left unmatched. This CDR3 is 13 amino acids long. CDR1 is ENHRY and CDR2 is SYGVKD in the germline V gene. Here the CDR3 reads CATAGQGYNEQFF. The DNA for the CDR3 is TGTGCCACCGCGGGACAGGGGTACAATGAGCAGTTCTTC.

The chain carries TRBV28 and TRBJ1-5, with D possibly matching TRBD1 (5 bases). This CDR3 contains 17 residues. The V and J ends lost 7 bases and 0 bases respectively, with 19 bases between them. The germline CDR1 and CDR2 sequences are MDHEN and SYDVKM. The CDR3 reads CASTTPSGGYSNQPQHF. CDR3 DNA sequence: TGTGCCAGCACCACTCCCAGCGGGGGTTATAGCAATCAGCCCCAGCATTTT.

CDR3: CASPRQGEEKLFF. As DNA, the CDR3 is TGTGCCAGCCCAAGACAGGGAGAGGAAAAACTGTTTTTT. J is TRBJ1-4 and V is TRBV28, with TRBD1 matching 7 bases. CDR1 is MDHEN, CDR2 SYDVKM, per germline. This CDR3 contains 13 residues. Unmatched junction bases numbered 8, after V lost 8 bases and J lost 8 bases.

The chain couples TRBV25-1 to TRBJ1-1, with D unresolved. The CDR3 is 13 residues long. Germline CDR1 reads MGHDK; CDR2 reads SYGVNS. The V and J ends lost 0 bases and 11 bases respectively, with 13 bases between them. CDR3 loop: CASSEYVGVQAFF. CDR3 nucleotides: TGTGCCAGCAGTGAATATGTCGGGGTGCAGGCTTTCTTT.

The V and J genes are TRBV7-2 and TRBJ2-5; the match to TRBD2 covers 11 bases. Germline values: CDR1 SGHTA, CDR2 FQGNSA. The J segment lost 10 bases and the V segment lost 5 bases, leaving 15 bases of the junction unmatched. The CDR3 consists of 16 residues. The CDR3 DNA reads TGTGCCAGCAGCACTAGGATAGCGGGAGGGGCCCGGGACCAGTACTTC. It is translated as CASSTRIAGGARDQYF.

The rearrangement joins TRBV7-2 to TRBJ2-2; 11 positions agree with TRBD2. This CDR3 has 16 residues. The trim removed 5 bases at V and 3 bases at J, leaving 5 bases unmatched. Looked up from germline, CDR1 is SGHTA and CDR2 is FQGNSA. CDR3 amino acids: CASSLGLAVYTGELFF. The DNA for the CDR3 is TGTGCCAGCAGCCTGGGACTAGCGGTTTACACCGGGGAGCTGTTTTTT.

The genes are TRBV5-4 and TRBJ1-1; D gene ambiguous. V lost 3 bases, J lost 3 bases, and 3 bases lay in between. This CDR3 is 11 amino acids long. Germline assignment: CDR1 SGHNT and CDR2 YYREEE (reference sequence). In DNA form, the CDR3 reads TGTGCCAGCAGCTCGTACACTGAAGCTTTCTTT. It codes for CASSSYTEAFF.

The chain uses TRBV11-2 and TRBJ2-2, with 11 bases that match TRBD2. The J segment lost 3 bases and the V segment lost 4 bases, leaving 10 bases of the junction unmatched. Germline V lookup: CDR1 SGHAT, CDR2 FQNNGV. The CDR3 is made up of 18 amino acids. CDR3 nucleotide sequence: TGTGCCAGCAGCTCCAGAGCCGGGACTAGCGGTTACACCGGGGAGCTGTTTTTT. This sequence encodes CASSSRAGTSGYTGELFF. Full variable domain (remainder filled in from reference TRBV11-2 and TRBJ2-2): EAGVAQSPRYKIIEKRQSVAFWCNPISGHATLYWYQQILGQGPKLLIQFQNNGVVDDSQLPKDRFSAERLKGVDSTLKIQPAKLEDSAVYLCASSSRAGTSGYTGELFFGEGSRLTVL.

A few counts support this clone. The chain couples TRBV7-9 to TRBJ2-6; 7 bases are a match to TRBD2. V lost 5 bases to trimming and J lost 3 bases; unmatched junction nucleotides: 7. The germline gives CDR1 SEHNR, CDR2 FQNEAQ (reference sequence). This CDR3 region has 16 residues. This CDR3 reads CASSESGGFGANVLTF. The CDR3 nucleotides read TGTGCCAGCAGCGAATCCGGGGGGTTTGGGGCCAACGTCCTGACTTTC.